Listed here are 18 T cell receptor beta chains from one sample, sequenced in a study of regulatory T cells in long-lasting Graves disease. Time point denoted: newly diagnosed GD, antithyroid drugs for less than 3 months. RNA extracted from PBMCs served as the sequencing template. CDR3 regions were amplified by Arm-PCR using iRepertoire HTBI primers to build TCR beta libraries. TCRdb analysed the multiplex PCR reads with MiXCR anew, one entry per CDR3 protein. The repertoire holds about 520,000 distinct CDR3 sequences, with 12% as singletons. The sample was also reused in another study, on T cells in Graves' hyperthyroidism and ophthalmopathy.

Sequencing used peripheral blood mononuclear cells (PBMCs), obtained at new diagnosis, from a patient treated with antithyroid drugs. The receptors were gathered from a woman aged 25 to 39 with Graves disease.

This clonotype occurred many times. This rearrangement joins TRBV18 to TRBJ2-3; the D is unclear. V lost 5 bases to trimming and J lost 2 bases, with 8 bases between them. The CDR3 covers 13 residues. Germline CDR1 is KGHSH and CDR2 is LQKENI. For the CDR3, the DNA is TGTGCCAGCTCAATCGGCATCACAGATACGCAGTATTTT. It translates to CASSIGITDTQYF. Variable domain in full (rest from reference TRBV18 and TRBJ2-3): NAGVMQNPRHLVRRRGQEARLRCSPMKGHSHVYWYRQLPEEGLKFMVYLQKENIIDESGMPKERFSAEFPKEGPSILRIQQVVRGDSAAYFCASSIGITDTQYFGPGTRLTVL.

At least ten counts were recorded for this clonotype. The chain is built from TRBV7-2 and TRBJ2-7; TRBD2 might be the D (6 bases). The CDR3 extends over 15 amino acids. V was trimmed by 2 bases and J by 3 bases, leaving 14 bases between them. Germline V gene data show CDR1 as SGHTA and CDR2 as FQGNSA. The CDR3 region is CASSLLPGDRYEQYF. The CDR3 DNA follows: TGTGCCAGCAGCTTATTACCGGGAGATCGCTACGAGCAGTACTTC.

This clonotype was detected only a few times. The CDR3 sequence: CASSARPAVQETQYF. As DNA, the CDR3 is TGTGCCAGCAGCGCAAGACCAGCGGTCCAAGAGACCCAGTACTTC. This chain links TRBV11-1 with TRBJ2-5; tentative D call: TRBD2 (5 bases). CDR3 size: 15 residues. Trimming shortened V by 5 bases and J by 1 base, and 14 bases separated the two germline ends. CDR1 and CDR2 (germline): SGHAT, FQDESV (reference sequence).

Details on this clonotype: The conserved phenylalanine or tryptophan normally closing the CDR3 is absent here, so this likely arose from a read error. V gene TRBV4-2 combines with J gene TRBJ2-2; 9 bases are shared with TRBD2. The CDR3 loop spans 15 amino acids. Losses at the gene ends were 6 bases for V and 4 bases for J; bases not matched to a gene: 6. In germline, CDR1 is LGHNA, CDR2 YNFKEQ. CDR3 DNA sequence: TGTGCCAGCAGGCTAGCGGGGTCGGGCACCGGGGAGCTGTTTCTT. Its protein product is CASRLAGSGTGELFL.

Points on this clonotype: The junction shows a germline mismatch at one end, possibly a read error. The chain combines TRBV19 with TRBJ2-4; tentative D call: TRBD2 (6 bases). This CDR3 has 12 residues. Germline V gene data show CDR1 as LNHDA and CDR2 as SQIVND (reference sequence). The CDR3, as DNA: TGTGCCAGTAGTATAGTGAAGGGACGGGAGTTCTTC. Translated, it gives CASSIVKGREFF.

This clonotype was counted ten times or more. CDR3 in amino acids: CASSLGPGPYEQYF. CDR3 DNA: TGTGCCAGCAGCTTAGGGCCAGGTCCCTACGAGCAGTACTTC. J is TRBJ2-7 and V is TRBV7-9; D gene uncertain. V was clipped by 1 base and J by 2 bases, with 9 bases between them. This CDR3 comprises 14 residues. In germline, CDR1 is SEHNR, CDR2 FQNEAQ (reference sequence).

This clonotype was counted a few times. The chain uses TRBV5-4 and TRBJ1-2, with D perhaps TRBD1 (5 bases). The CDR3 consists of 15 residues. The V and J ends lost 4 bases and 3 bases respectively, with 16 bases between them. Germline lookup yields CDR1 SGHNT and CDR2 YYREEE (reference sequence). The CDR3 nucleotides are TGTGCCAGCAGCCGTATGGACACCGGGGACTATGGCTACACCTTC. It is translated as CASSRMDTGDYGYTF.

This clonotype has just a few counts. The chain is built from TRBV5-1 and TRBJ1-1; D remains unclear. Germline loops: CDR1 SGHRS, CDR2 YFSETQ. The CDR3 length is 13 residues. V was cut by 0 bases and J by 9 bases, with 12 bases left in between. The CDR3 DNA reads TGCGCCAGCAGCTTGGTGGGGAAAAGCCAAGCTTTCTTT. Translation gives CASSLVGKSQAFF.

The rearrangement uses TRBV7-9 and TRBJ2-7; the match to TRBD2 covers 8 bases. The CDR3 length is 14 residues. V lost 5 bases to trimming and J lost 2 bases; unmatched junction nucleotides: 5. Per the germline V gene, CDR1 is SEHNR and CDR2 is FQNEAQ (reference sequence). The CDR3 protein is CASSHGGGTYEQYF. In DNA, the CDR3 is TGTGCCAGCAGCCACGGGGGGGGGACCTACGAGCAGTACTTC.

This clonotype was observed at least ten times. V is TRBV7-8 and J is TRBJ2-1; 11 nucleotides line up with TRBD2. With 0 bases clipped from V and 0 bases from J, the junction kept 10 bases outside the gene matches. This CDR3 contains 20 residues. Germline loops: CDR1 SGHVS, CDR2 FQNEAQ. Here the CDR3 DNA reads TGTGCCAGCAGCTTAGCGCGTTTTAGCGGGGGGGGGTTCTCCTACAATGAGCAGTTCTTC. As protein: CASSLARFSGGGFSYNEQFF. The variable domain in full, with the rest retrieved from reference TRBV7-8 and TRBJ2-1, is GAGVSQSPRYKVAKRGQDVALRCDPISGHVSLFWYQQALGQGPEFLTYFQNEAQLDKSGLPSDRFFAERPEGSVSTLKIQRTQQEDSAVYLCASSLARFSGGGFSYNEQFFGPGTRLTVL.

Many counts were recorded for this clonotype. The rearrangement links TRBV7-2 to TRBJ1-1, with D possibly TRBD1 on 5 matching bases. Germline CDR1 SGHTA, CDR2 FQGNSA. This CDR3 region has 15 residues. V was trimmed by 1 base and J by 6 bases, leaving 15 bases between them. CDR3 nucleotide sequence: TGTGCCAGCAGCTTAGTAAGGGGCCTCGACCCTGAAGCTTTCTTT. It encodes CASSLVRGLDPEAFF.

This clonotype was counted a few times. The DNA for the CDR3 is TGCAGTGCTGGGGGGGATACGCAGTATTTT. It yields the protein CSAGGDTQYF. V usage is TRBV20-1 and J usage is TRBJ2-3, with D possibly being TRBD2 (6 bases). The CDR3 length is 10 residues. Trimming pared 5 bases from V and 6 bases from J, leaving 6 bases between. The germline gives CDR1 DFQATT, CDR2 SNEGSKA (reference sequence).

This clonotype has ten or more counts. This chain uses TRBV27 with TRBJ2-7; possible D gene TRBD1, 7 bases. Between the trimmed V and J ends, which lost 4 bases and 5 bases, there was a span of 24 bases. The germline V gene has CDR1 MNHEY and CDR2 SMNVEV (reference sequence). CDR3 length: 17 amino acids. Here the CDR3 DNA reads TGTGCCAGCAGTTCACTCCCTCGGGGGCAGGGGGGCCACGAGCAGTACTTC. Translating it yields CASSSLPRGQGGHEQYF.

In this sample, this clonotype turned up many times. The CDR3 nucleotides are TGTGCCACCAGCAGAGATCAGGTGGCGCCCCTCCACTTT. It is translated as CATSRDQVAPLHF. The V and J genes are TRBV15 and TRBJ1-6; no clear D gene. Germline V lookup: CDR1 LNHNV, CDR2 YYDKDF (reference sequence). The CDR3 extends over 13 amino acids. V gave up 0 bases and J gave up 13 bases, with 10 bases separating them.

In regard to this clonotype: Since a much larger clone is just one base distant, this may be a read error. This chain connects TRBV27 to TRBJ1-5, with D perhaps matching TRBD1 (5 bases). CDR1 is MNHEY and CDR2 is SMNVEV in the germline V gene (reference sequence). This CDR3 is 16 amino acids long. V lost 1 base and J lost 2, with 12 bases in between. CDR3 sequence (DNA): TGTGCCAGCAGTTTATTCGGGACCGCGGGCAATCAGCCCCAGCATTTT. Its protein is CASSLFGTAGNQPQHF.

There are many counts of this clonotype. V usage is TRBV28 and J usage is TRBJ2-3; D unresolved. Germline lookup yields CDR1 MDHEN and CDR2 SYDVKM. The germline V and J ends were trimmed by 8 bases and 2 bases, with 5 bases remaining between them. The CDR3 covers 11 residues. The CDR3, as DNA: TGTGCCAGCTCTAACACAGATACGCAGTATTTT. This translates into CASSNTDTQYF.

This clonotype came up many times. The V gene is TRBV6-1, the J gene TRBJ1-2; possibly TRBD1 for D (6 bases). Germline CDR1 and CDR2: MNHNS and SASEGT. Trimming took off 3 bases at V and 7 bases at J, with 9 bases between the two ends. This CDR3 spans 12 amino acids. The CDR3 region is CASSDWGLGYTF. The CDR3 nucleotides are TGTGCCAGCAGTGATTGGGGGCTTGGCTACACCTTC.

The V and J genes are TRBV7-3 and TRBJ2-3, with 12 bases matching TRBD1. CDR1 is SGHTA, CDR2 FQGTGA, per germline. The junction had 8 bases not matched to a gene; V was cut back by 5 bases and J by 5 bases. The CDR3 contains 16 residues. For the CDR3, the DNA is TGTGCCAGCAGCCCCCTAGGGACAGGGGGCCAAGATACGCAGTATTTT. Its protein is CASSPLGTGGQDTQYF.